This T cell receptor (beta chain) was sequenced in a study of blood T cell repertoires in COVID-19. Some clones are missing from TCRdb's copy, which holds only in-frame ones; the method was immunoSEQ multiplex PCR. Here the sample spans 75,000 to 80,000 clones, approximately 78% being singletons. V was clipped by 0 bases and J by 0 bases, with 7 bases between them. Germline loops: CDR1 SGHNT, CDR2 YYREEE (reference sequence). This CDR3 spans 15 amino acids. This sequence originates from a woman aged 55-69 years with acute or convalescent COVID-19. This rearrangement joins TRBV5-4 to TRBJ1-3; D is uncertain. Sequencing was carried out using peripheral blood. CDR3 in DNA: TGTGCCAGCAGCTTGGGGGCTCTCTCTGGAAACACCATATATTTT. This sequence encodes CASSLGALSGNTIYF.